Given below is one T cell receptor (beta chain) in context. Its binding antigen is unknown. Base qualities are missing; no much larger clone stands one base away. The data stem from a study of OX40 agonist ivuxolimab in advanced cancers. A note on the overall study: Ivuxolimab was an agonistic, fully human IgG2 monoclonal antibody directed against OX40 (CD134), a costimulatory receptor. Intravenous ivuxolimab was administered to patients every 2 weeks at six dose levels: 0.01, 0.1, 0.3, 1.5, 3 and 10 mg/kg. Of the 50 to 55 dose-escalation patients, hepatocellular carcinoma was present in roughly 19, melanoma in approximately 15, renal cell carcinoma in 9 and head and neck cancer in 9. In the dose-escalation cohort, approximately 80% of patients were male, and the mean age was approximately 60 years with a range of roughly 23 to 79. Patients were allowed to have had prior anti-PD-1, anti-PD-L1 or anti-CTLA-4 therapy, and approximately 43% of the dose-escalation patients had previously received checkpoint inhibitors. Three dose-escalation patients achieved partial responses, one with hepatocellular carcinoma and two with cutaneous melanoma. Peripheral TCRbeta sequencing was intended to test whether TCR sequence diversity was altered and clonal T-cell expansion was caused by ivuxolimab. The paper covers the monotherapy dose-escalation part of the phase I ivuxolimab trial, which included N = 52 patients. Results the study describes overall, beyond this receptor: In partial responders in the 0.1-3.0 mg/kg groups, normalized peripheral clonal expansion was found to be among the lowest, especially among CD8+ T cells. At doses of 0.1 to 3.0 mg/kg, clonal expansion of both CD4+ and CD8+ T cells in blood was seen between baseline and week 6. The antigen specificity of the peripheral T cells that underwent clonal expansion was not determined. On average, CD8+ T cells showed more expanded clones than CD4+ T cells after ivuxolimab. Low levels of normalized T-cell clonal expansion were also shown by some nonresponding patients.

Patients with autoimmune disease history or receiving systemic immunosuppression were excluded from the trial. In every dose cohort, peripheral blood was drawn for TCR sequencing at baseline, cycle 4 day 1, and cycle 7 day 1. Samples came from an open-label, multicenter, first-in-human phase I dose-escalation trial of ivuxolimab. Adults with locally advanced or metastatic melanoma, renal cell carcinoma, hepatocellular carcinoma or head and neck squamous cell carcinoma were enrolled in the trial. CD4+ and CD8+ T cells were sorted separately from peripheral blood before TCR sequencing. Genomic DNA was extracted from sorted cells for sequencing of the TCRbeta CDR3 region. The immunoSEQ Assay was used to sequence the TCRbeta CDR3 regions. Drawn from immuneACCESS, this table holds only the in-frame rearrangements with V and J called that TCRdb kept. Clones are partly lost; checked studies trace under half to an unresolved V gene and leave the rest unexplained. The sample includes about 77,000 clones, with around 83% observed a single time. The ten largest clones take up about 0.73% of the sample.

Spanning cysteine to phenylalanine, the CDR3 consists of 16 amino acids. Just CDR3 DNA is preserved here, 48 bases in frame from base 1. The germline V gene provides CDR1 SGHTA and CDR2 FQGTGA. Between the V and J ends, shortened by 5 bases and 3 bases respectively, the junction contains 17 bases. Sample: CD4+ or CD8+ T cells sorted from blood, taken in a trial of the OX40 agonist ivuxolimab. The chain is encoded by TRBV7-3 joined to TRBJ2-1; the D segment is perhaps TRBD1 or TRBD2, each sharing 6 matched bases. This sequence originates from an adult with an advanced solid tumor such as melanoma, head and neck, liver or kidney cancer. The nucleotides read TGTGCCAGCAGCCCATACTTGGGGGGCCGCTACAATGAGCAGTTCTTC. It specifies CASSPYLGGRYNEQFF.